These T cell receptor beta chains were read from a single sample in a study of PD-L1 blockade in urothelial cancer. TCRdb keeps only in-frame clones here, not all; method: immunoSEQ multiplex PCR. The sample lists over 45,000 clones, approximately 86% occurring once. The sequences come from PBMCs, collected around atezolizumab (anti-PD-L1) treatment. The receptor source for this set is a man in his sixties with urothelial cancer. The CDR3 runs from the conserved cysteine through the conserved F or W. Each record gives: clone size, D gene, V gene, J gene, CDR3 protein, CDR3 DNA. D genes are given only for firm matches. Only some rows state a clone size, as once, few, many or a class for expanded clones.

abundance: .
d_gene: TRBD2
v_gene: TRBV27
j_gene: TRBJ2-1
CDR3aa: CASRHGKGYTPGTRFNEQFF
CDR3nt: TGTGCCAGCAGACACGGGAAGGGATATACCCCCGGGACTAGATTCAATGAGCAGTTCTTC

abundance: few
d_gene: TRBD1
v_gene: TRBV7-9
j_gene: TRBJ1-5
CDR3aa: CASSFGQGWNQPQHF
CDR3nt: TGTGCCAGCAGCTTCGGACAGGGCTGGAATCAGCCCCAGCATTTT

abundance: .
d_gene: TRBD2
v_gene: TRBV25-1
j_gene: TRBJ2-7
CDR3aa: CASSSVAGVLYEQYF
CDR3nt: TGTGCCAGCAGTTCGGTAGCGGGAGTATTATACGAGCAGTACTTC

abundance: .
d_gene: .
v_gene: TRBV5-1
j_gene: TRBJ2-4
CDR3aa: CASMGPGVTIQYF
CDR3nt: TGCGCCAGCATGGGGCCAGGGGTTACCATTCAGTACTTC

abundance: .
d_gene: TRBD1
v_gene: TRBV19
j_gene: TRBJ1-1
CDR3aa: CASSIELGQVALMNTEAFF
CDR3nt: TGTGCCAGTAGTATAGAGTTGGGACAGGTTGCACTTATGAACACTGAAGCTTTCTTT

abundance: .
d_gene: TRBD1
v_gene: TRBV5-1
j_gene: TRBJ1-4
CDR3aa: CASSFGQAREEKLFF
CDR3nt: TGCGCCAGCAGCTTCGGACAGGCCCGGGAGGAAAAACTGTTTTTT

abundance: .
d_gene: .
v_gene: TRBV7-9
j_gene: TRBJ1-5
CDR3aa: CAGRGRWDQPQHF
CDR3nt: TGTGCCGGCCGGGGGAGGTGGGATCAGCCCCAGCATTTT

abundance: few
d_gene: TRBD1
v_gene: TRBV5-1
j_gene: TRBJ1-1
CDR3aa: CASSLTQGAGTEAFF
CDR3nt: TGCGCCAGCAGCTTGACCCAGGGGGCGGGCACTGAAGCTTTCTTT

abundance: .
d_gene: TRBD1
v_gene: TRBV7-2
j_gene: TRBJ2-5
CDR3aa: CASSLEGQSGTQYF
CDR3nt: TGTGCCAGCAGCTTAGAGGGACAGTCGGGGACCCAGTACTTC

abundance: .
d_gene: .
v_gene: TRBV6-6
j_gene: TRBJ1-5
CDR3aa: CASRKSAGRVFQPQHF
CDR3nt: TGTGCCAGCAGAAAAAGTGCAGGGAGGGTGTTCCAGCCCCAGCATTTT

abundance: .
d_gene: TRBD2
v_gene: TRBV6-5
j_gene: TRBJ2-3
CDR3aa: CASSYSAGVTTTQYF
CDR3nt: TGTGCCAGCAGTTACTCGGCGGGGGTCACAACTACGCAGTATTTT

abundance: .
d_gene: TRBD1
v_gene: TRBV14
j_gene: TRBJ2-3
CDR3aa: CASSQMTGARDTQYF
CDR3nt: TGTGCCAGCAGCCAAATGACAGGGGCTCGGGATACGCAGTATTTT

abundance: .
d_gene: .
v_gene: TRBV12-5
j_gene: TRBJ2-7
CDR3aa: CASGLNYEQYF
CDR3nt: TGTGCTAGTGGTCTAAACTACGAGCAGTACTTC

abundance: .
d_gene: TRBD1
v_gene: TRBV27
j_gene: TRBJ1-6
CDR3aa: CASSGRRDRSSYNSPLHF
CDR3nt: TGTGCCAGCAGTGGAAGACGGGACAGGAGCTCCTATAATTCACCCCTCCACTTT

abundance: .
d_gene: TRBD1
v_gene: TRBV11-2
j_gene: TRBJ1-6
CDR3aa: CASSSTGVGSPLHF
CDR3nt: TGTGCCAGCAGCTCGACAGGGGTTGGTTCACCCCTCCACTTT

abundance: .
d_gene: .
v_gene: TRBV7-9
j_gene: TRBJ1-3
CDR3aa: CASSSQGTGNTIYF
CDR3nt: TGTGCCAGCAGCTCCCAGGGGACTGGAAACACCATATATTTT

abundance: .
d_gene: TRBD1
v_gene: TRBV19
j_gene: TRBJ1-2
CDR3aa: CASNEGGISGGYTF
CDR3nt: TGTGCCAGTAACGAAGGGGGCATATCCGGAGGCTACACCTTC

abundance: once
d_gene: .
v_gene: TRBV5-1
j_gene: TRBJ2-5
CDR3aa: CASSWTLRGETQYF
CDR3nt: TGCGCCAGCAGCTGGACCCTCCGGGGAGAGACCCAGTACTTC

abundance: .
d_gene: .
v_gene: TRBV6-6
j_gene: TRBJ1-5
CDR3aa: CASSLPGQPQHF
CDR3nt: TGTGCCAGCAGTCTCCCGGGTCAGCCCCAGCATTTT

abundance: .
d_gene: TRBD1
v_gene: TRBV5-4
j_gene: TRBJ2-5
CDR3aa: CASSEGTGQETQYF
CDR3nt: TGTGCCAGCAGCGAAGGGACAGGACAAGAGACCCAGTACTTC

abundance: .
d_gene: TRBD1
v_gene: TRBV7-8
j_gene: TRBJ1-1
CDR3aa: CASSLATGGMNTEAFF
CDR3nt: TGTGCCAGCAGCTTAGCGACAGGGGGTATGAACACTGAAGCTTTCTTT

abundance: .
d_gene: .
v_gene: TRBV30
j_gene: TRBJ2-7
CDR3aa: CAVSPSDTYEQYF
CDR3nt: TGTGCCGTATCTCCTAGCGACACCTACGAGCAGTACTTC

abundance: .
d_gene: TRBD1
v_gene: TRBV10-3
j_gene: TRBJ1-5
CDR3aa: CAISEGDRISNQPQHF
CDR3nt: TGTGCCATCAGTGAGGGGGACAGGATTAGCAATCAGCCCCAGCATTTT

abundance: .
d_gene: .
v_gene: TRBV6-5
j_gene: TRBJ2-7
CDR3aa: CASSYSTRPSYEQYF
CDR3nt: TGTGCCAGCAGTTACTCGACACGCCCCAGCTACGAGCAGTACTTC

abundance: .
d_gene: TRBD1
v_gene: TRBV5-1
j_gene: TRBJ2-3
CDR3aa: CASSLGQGGTDTQYF
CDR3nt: TGCGCCAGCAGCTTGGGGCAGGGGGGCACAGATACGCAGTATTTT

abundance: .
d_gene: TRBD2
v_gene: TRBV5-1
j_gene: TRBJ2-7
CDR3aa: CASSPGLAGGQTYEQYF
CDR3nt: TGCGCCAGCAGTCCGGGACTAGCGGGGGGGCAGACCTACGAGCAGTACTTC

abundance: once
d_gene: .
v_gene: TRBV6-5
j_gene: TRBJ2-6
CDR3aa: CASSYSPSGANVLTF
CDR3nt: TGTGCCAGCAGTTATAGCCCATCTGGGGCCAACGTCCTGACTTTC

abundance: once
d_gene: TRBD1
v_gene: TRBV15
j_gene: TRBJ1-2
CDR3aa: CATSPYTGEEKDGYTF
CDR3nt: TGTGCCACCAGCCCATATACAGGGGAAGAGAAGGATGGCTACACCTTC

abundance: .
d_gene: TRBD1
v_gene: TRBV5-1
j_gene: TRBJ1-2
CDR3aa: CASSRGDRGNNYGYTF
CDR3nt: TGCGCCAGCAGCAGAGGGGACAGGGGGAATAACTATGGCTACACCTTC

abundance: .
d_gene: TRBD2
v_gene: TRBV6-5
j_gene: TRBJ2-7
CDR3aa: CASTSGTSNHEQYF
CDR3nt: TGTGCCAGCACCTCCGGGACTAGCAACCACGAGCAGTACTTC

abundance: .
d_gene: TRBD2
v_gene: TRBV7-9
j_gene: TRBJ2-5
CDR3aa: CASSLVAGVQETQYF
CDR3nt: TGTGCCAGCAGCTTAGTTGCGGGAGTCCAAGAGACCCAGTACTTC

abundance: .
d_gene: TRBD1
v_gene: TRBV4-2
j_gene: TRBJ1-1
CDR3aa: CASSQPDRDNTEAFF
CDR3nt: TGTGCCAGCAGCCAACCAGACAGGGACAACACTGAAGCTTTCTTT

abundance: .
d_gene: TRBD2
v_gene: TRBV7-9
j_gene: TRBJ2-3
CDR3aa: CASSLYSGGTDTQYF
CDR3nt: TGTGCCAGCAGCTTATACAGCGGGGGCACAGATACGCAGTATTTT

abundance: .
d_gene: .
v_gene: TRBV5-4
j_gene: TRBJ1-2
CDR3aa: CASSSDLGYTF
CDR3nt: TGTGCCAGCAGCTCTGACTTGGGCTACACCTTC

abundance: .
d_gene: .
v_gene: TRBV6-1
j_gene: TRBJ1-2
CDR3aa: CASSGPQGSNYGYTF
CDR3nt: TGTGCCAGCAGTGGCCCGCAGGGTTCGAACTATGGCTACACCTTC

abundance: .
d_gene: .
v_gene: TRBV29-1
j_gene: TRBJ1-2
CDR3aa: CSVTSGLPRGYTF
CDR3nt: TGCAGCGTTACTTCGGGACTCCCAAGGGGCTACACCTTC

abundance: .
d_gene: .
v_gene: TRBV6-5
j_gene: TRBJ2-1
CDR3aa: CASSPRQGSYNEQFF
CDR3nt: TGTGCCAGCAGCCCCCGCCAGGGCTCCTACAATGAGCAGTTCTTC

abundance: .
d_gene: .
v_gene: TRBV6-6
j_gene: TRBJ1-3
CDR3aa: CASSYGSSGNTIYF
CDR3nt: TGTGCCAGCAGTTACGGCAGCTCTGGAAACACCATATATTTT

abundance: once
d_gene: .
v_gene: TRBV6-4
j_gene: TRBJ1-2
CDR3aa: CASSDRGGNNYGYTF
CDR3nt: TGTGCCAGCAGTGACCGGGGGGGTAATAACTATGGCTACACCTTC

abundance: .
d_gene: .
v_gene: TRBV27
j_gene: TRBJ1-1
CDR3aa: CASSLRRSTEAFF
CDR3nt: TGTGCCAGCAGTTTACGAAGGAGCACTGAAGCTTTCTTT